This T cell receptor beta chain derives from a study of blood T cell repertoires in COVID-19. Looking at the study overall: COVID-19 samples collected from the United States, Italy and Spain covered acute and convalescent phases. PBMCs, B-cell-depleted T cells, or T cells were the source of the cDNA or gDNA that made up the material.

As originally analysed: Reference gene primer amplification gave estimated nucleated cell counts. The assay was immunoSEQ multiplex PCR, and TCRdb's table has in-frame clones only and misses some. D and trimming come from the DNA, and the V and J calls and clone size come from that table. This sample has 31,000 or so clones, with roughly nine tenths found just once. The CDR3 is 14 residues long. Germline assignment: CDR1 SGHTA and CDR2 FQGNSA. The V and J ends lost 6 bases and 4 bases respectively, with 16 bases between them. This clonotype was obtained from a man aged 80 or over with acute or convalescent COVID-19. The material sequenced was peripheral blood. V gene TRBV7-2 combines with J gene TRBJ2-7, with D perhaps matching TRBD1 (6 bases). CDR3 coding DNA: TGTGCCAGCAGGCCCGGGACACGGCTTTACGAGCAGTACTTC. Protein: CASRPGTRLYEQYF.